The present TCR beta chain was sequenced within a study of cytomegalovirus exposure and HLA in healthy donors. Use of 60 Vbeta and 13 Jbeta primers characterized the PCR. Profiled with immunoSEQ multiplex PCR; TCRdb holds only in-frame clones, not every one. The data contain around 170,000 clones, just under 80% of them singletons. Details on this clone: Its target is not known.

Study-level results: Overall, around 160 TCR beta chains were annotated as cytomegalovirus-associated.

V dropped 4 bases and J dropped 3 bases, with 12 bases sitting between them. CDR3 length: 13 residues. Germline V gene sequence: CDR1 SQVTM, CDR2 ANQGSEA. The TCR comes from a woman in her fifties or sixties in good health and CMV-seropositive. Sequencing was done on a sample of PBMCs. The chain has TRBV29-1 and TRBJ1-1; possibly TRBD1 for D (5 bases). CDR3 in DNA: TGCAGCGTTGTTCGGGGGGGGGACACTGAAGCTTTCTTT. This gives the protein CSVVRGGDTEAFF.